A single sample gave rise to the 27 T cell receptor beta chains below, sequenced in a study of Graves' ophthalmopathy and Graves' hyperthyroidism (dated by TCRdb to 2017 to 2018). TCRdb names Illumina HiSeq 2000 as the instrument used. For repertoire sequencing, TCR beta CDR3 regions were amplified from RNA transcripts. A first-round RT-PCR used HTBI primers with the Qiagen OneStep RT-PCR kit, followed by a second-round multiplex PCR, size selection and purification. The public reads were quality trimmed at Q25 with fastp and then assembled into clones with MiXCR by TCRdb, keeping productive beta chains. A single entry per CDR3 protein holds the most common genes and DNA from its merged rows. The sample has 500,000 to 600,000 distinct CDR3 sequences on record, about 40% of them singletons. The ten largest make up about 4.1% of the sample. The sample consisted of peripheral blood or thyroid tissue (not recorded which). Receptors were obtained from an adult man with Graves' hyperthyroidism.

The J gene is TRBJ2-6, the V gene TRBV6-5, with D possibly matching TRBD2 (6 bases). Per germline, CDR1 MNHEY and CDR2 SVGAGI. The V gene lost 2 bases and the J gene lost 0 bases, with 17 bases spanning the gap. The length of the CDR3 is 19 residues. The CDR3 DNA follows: TGTGCCAGCAGTTACGATTTGGCGGGATCGAGCTCTGGGGCCAACGTCCTGACTTTC. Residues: CASSYDLAGSSSGANVLTF.

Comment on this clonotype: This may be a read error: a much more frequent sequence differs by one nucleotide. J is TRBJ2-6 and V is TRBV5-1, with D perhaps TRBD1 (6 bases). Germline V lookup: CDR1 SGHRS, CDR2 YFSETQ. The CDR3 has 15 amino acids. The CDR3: CTSSRTEPGANVLTF. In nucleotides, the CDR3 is TGCACCAGCAGCAGGACAGAGCCAGGGGCCAACGTCCTGACTTTC.

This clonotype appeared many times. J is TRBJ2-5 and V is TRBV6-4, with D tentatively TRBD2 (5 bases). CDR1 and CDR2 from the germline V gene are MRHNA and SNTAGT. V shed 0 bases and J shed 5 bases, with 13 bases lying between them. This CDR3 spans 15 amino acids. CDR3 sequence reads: CASSDSAAWNETQYF. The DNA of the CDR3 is TGTGCCAGCAGTGACTCAGCGGCCTGGAACGAGACCCAGTACTTC.

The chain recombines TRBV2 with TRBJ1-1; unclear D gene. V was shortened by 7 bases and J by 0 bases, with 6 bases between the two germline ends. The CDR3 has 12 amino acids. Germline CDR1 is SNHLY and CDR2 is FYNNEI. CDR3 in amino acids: CASNTMNTEAFF. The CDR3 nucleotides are TGTGCCAGCAACACGATGAACACTGAAGCTTTCTTT.

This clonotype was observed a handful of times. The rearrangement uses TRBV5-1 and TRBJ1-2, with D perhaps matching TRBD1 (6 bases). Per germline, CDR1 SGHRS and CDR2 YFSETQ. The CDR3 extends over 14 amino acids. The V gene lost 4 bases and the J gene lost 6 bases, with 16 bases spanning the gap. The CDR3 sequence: CASSEGQPGHGYTF. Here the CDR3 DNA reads TGCGCCAGCAGCGAAGGACAGCCGGGACATGGCTACACCTTC. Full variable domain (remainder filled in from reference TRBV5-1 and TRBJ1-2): KAGVTQTPRYLIKTRGQQVTLSCSPISGHRSVSWYQQTPGQGLQFLFEYFSETQRNKGNFPGRFSGRQFSNSRSEMNVSTLELGDSALYLCASSEGQPGHGYTFGSGTRLTVV.

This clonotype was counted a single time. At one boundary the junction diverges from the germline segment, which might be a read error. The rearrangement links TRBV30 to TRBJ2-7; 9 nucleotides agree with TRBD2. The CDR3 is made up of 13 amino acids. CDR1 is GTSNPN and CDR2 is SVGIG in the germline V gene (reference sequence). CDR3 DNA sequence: TGTGCCTGGAGTATTAGTAGCGGGGGACCCCGGGACTTC. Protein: CAWSISSGGPRDF.

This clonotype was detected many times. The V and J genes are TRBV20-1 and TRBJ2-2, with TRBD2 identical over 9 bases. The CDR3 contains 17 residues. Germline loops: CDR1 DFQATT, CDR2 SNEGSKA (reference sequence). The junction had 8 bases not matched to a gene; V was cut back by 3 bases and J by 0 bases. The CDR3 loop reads CSARVLAGLPNTGELFF. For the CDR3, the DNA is TGCAGTGCTAGGGTTCTAGCGGGGCTCCCGAACACCGGGGAGCTGTTTTTT.

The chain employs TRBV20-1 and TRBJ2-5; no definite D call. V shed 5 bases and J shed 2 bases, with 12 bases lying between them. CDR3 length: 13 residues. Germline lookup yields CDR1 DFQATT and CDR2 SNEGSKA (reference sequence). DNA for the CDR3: TGCAGTGCTCCCGGTCGTAGGCAAGAGACCCAGTACTTC. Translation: CSAPGRRQETQYF.

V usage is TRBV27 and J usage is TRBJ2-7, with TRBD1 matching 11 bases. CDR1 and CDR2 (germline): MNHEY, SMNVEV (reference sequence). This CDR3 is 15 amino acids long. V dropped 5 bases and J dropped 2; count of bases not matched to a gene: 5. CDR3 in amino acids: CASSRRDRGTYEQYF. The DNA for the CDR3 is TGTGCCAGCAGTCGACGGGACAGGGGGACCTACGAGCAGTACTTC.

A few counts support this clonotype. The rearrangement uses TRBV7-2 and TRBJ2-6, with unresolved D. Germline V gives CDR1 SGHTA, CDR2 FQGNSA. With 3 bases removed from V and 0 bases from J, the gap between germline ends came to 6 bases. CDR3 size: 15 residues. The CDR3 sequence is CASSFVGSGANVLTF. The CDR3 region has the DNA TGTGCCAGCAGCTTCGTAGGCTCTGGGGCCAACGTCCTGACTTTC. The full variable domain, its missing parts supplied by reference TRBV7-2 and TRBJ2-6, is GAGVSQSPSNKVTEKGKDVELRCDPISGHTALYWYRQSLGQGLEFLIYFQGNSAPDKSGLPSDRFSAERTGGSVSTLTIQRTQQEDSAVYLCASSFVGSGANVLTFGAGSRLTVL.

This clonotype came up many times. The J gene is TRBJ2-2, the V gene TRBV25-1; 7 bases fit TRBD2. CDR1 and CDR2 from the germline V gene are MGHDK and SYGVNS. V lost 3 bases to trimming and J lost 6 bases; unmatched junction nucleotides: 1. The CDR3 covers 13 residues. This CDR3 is CASSEGGAGELFF. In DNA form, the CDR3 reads TGTGCCAGCAGTGAGGGGGGGGCCGGGGAGCTGTTTTTT.

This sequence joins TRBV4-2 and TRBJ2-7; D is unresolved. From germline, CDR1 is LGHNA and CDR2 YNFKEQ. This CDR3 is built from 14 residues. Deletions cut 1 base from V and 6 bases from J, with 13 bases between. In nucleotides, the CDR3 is TGTGCCAGCAGCCAAGTCCCTCTTACTGGCGAGCAGTACTTC. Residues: CASSQVPLTGEQYF.

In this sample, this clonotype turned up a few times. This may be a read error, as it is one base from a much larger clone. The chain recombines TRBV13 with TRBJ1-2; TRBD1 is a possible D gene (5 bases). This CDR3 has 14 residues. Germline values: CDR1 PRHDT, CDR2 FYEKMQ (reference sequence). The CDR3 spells CASSSSTENYGHTF. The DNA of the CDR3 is TGTGCCAGCAGCTCCTCGACAGAAAACTATGGCCACACCTTC.

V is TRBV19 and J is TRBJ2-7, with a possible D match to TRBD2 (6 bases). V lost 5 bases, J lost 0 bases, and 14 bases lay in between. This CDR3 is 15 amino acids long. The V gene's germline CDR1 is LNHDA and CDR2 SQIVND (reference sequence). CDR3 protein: CASSSPLGSSYEQYF. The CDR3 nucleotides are TGTGCCAGTAGTTCCCCGCTCGGGAGCTCCTACGAGCAGTACTTC.

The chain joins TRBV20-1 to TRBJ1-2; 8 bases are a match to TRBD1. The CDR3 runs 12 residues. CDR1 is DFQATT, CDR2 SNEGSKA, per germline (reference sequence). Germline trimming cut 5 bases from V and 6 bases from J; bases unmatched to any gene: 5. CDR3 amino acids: CSASGGAHGYTF. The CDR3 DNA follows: TGCAGTGCTTCAGGGGGCGCGCATGGCTACACCTTC.

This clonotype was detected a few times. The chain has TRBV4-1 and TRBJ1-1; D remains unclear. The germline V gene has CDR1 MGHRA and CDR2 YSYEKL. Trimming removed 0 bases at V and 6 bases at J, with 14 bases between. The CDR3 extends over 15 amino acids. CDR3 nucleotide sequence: TGCGCCAGCAGCCAAGATCCGGGATTCTACGCTGAAGCTTTCTTT. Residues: CASSQDPGFYAEAFF.

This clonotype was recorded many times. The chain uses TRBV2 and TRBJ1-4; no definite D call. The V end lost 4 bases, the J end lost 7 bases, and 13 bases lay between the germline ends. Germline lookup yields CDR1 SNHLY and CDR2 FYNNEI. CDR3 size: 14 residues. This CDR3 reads CASSVTERAEKLFF. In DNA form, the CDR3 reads TGTGCCAGCAGTGTTACAGAGCGCGCTGAAAAACTGTTTTTT.

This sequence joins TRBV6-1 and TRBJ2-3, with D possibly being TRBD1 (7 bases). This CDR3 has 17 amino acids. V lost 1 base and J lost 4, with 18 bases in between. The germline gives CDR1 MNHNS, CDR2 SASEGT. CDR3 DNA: TGTGCCAGCAGTGAAGTCTCCAGGGGGGAGAGTGCAGATACGCAGTATTTT. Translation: CASSEVSRGESADTQYF.

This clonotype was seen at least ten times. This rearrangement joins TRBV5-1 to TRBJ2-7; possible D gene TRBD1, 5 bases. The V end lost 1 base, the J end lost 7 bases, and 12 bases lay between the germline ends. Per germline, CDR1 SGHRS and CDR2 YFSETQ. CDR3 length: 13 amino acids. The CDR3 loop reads CASSLPPKGEQYF. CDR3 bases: TGCGCCAGCAGCTTGCCACCCAAGGGGGAGCAGTACTTC.

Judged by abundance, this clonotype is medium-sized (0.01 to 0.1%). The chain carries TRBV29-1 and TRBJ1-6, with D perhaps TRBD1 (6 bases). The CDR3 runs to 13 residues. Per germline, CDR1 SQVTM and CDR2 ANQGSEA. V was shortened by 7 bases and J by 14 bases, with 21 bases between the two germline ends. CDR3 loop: CSAMDSPGATLHF. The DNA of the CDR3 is TGCAGCGCCATGGACAGCCCCGGGGCCACCCTCCACTTT.

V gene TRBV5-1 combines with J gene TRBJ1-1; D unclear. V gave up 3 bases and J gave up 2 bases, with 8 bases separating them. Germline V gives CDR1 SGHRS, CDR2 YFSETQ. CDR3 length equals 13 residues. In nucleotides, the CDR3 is TGCGCCAGCAGCTGGGAGACTAACACTGAAGCTTTCTTT. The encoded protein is CASSWETNTEAFF.

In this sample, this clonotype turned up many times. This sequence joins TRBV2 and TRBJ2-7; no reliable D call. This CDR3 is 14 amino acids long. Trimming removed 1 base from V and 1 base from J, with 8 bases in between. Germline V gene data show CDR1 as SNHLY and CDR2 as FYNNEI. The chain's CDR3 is CASSEGSSSYEQYF. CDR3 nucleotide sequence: TGTGCCAGCAGTGAAGGTTCCTCATCCTACGAGCAGTACTTC.

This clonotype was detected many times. The CDR3 DNA is TGCGCCAGCAGTGAGTTTCAGTTGGGACAGGCCACCTACGAGCAGTACTTC. Protein: CASSEFQLGQATYEQYF. The V and J genes are TRBV10-1 and TRBJ2-7; 8 nucleotides line up with TRBD1. The CDR3 totals 17 residues. Looked up from germline, CDR1 is WNHNN and CDR2 is SYGVQD (reference sequence). V shed 1 base and J 2 bases; nucleotides not matched to a gene: 10.

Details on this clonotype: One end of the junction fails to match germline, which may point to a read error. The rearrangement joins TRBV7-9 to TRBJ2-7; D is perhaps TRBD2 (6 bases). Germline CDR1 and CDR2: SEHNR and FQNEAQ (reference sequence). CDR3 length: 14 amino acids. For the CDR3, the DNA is TGTGCCAGCAGCCGGAGGGCCGTGGTCAATGAGCGGTACTTC. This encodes CASSRRAVVNERYF.

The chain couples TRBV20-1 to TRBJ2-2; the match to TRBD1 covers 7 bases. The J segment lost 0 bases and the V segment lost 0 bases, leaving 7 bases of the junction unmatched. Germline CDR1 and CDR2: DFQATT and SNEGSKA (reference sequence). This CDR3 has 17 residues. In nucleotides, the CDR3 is TGCAGTGCTAGAGATCTCCGACAGGGCGCGAACACCGGGGAGCTGTTTTTT. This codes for CSARDLRQGANTGELFF.

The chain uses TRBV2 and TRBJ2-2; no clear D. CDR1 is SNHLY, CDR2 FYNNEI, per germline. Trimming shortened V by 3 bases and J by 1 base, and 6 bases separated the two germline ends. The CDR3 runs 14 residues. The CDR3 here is CASSEEQNTGELFF. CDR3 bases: TGTGCCAGCAGTGAGGAGCAGAACACCGGGGAGCTGTTTTTT.

DNA of the CDR3: TGCAGTGCTAGGGAGACAAGGGCGTATTCTCAGCCCCAGCATTTT. Its protein product is CSARETRAYSQPQHF. The chain is built from TRBV20-1 and TRBJ1-5; D not certain. This CDR3 comprises 15 residues. Trimming left V 3 bases short and J 6 bases short, with 18 bases between. Germline V gene data show CDR1 as DFQATT and CDR2 as SNEGSKA (reference sequence).